This TCR beta chain was identified during a study of OX40 agonist ivuxolimab in advanced cancers. Study details: Averaging about 60 years in age, with a range of about 23 to 80, the cohort was more than 75% male.

Germline CDR1 and CDR2: MNHEY and SVGAGI. This CDR3 contains 14 residues. V dropped 0 bases and J dropped 5; count of bases not matched to a gene: 2. Here immunoSEQ multiplex PCR was the method, and the copy in TCRdb shows in-frame clones only, minus some. The sample lists tens of thousands of clones; roughly 84% were seen once. The origin of this receptor is an adult with an advanced solid tumor such as melanoma, head and neck, liver or kidney cancer. This sequence joins TRBV6-5 and TRBJ1-2, with TRBD1 matching over 8 bases. Material: CD4+ or CD8+ T cells sorted from blood, obtained in a trial of the OX40 agonist ivuxolimab. CDR3 in amino acids: CASSYSWTGYGYTF. CDR3 DNA sequence: TGTGCCAGCAGTTACTCGTGGACAGGGTATGGCTACACCTTC.